This T cell receptor beta chain was sequenced in a study of lymphopenia after photon versus proton radiotherapy. Comments on this clone: Its antigen is undetermined.

Assay: immunoSEQ multiplex PCR; the TCRdb copy retains only in-frame clones and omits some. The sample gives over 25,000 clones, about nine tenths of which show up once; 50% is in the top ten. Study-level findings and limits: Relative stability marked proton patients; photon patients lost diversity and naive cells.

The clonotype comes from a woman aged 55-75 years with cholangiocarcinoma. Some clones in this sample may be carry-over from other donors' samples. The material sequenced was peripheral blood, taken from a patient treated with proton-based radiotherapy.

CDR3 sequence (DNA): TGTGCCAGCAGCTTGATCGGGCGCCGTCTCAATGAGCAGTTCTTC. Encoded protein: CASSLIGRRLNEQFF. J is TRBJ2-1 and V is TRBV5-4; D ambiguous. Germline V gene data show CDR1 as SGHNT and CDR2 as YYREEE (reference sequence). The CDR3 contains 15 residues. The germline V and J ends were trimmed by 1 base and 6 bases, with 14 bases remaining between them.